These T cell receptor beta chains were read from a single sample in a study of blood T cell repertoires in COVID-19. Sequenced by immunoSEQ multiplex PCR; TCRdb stores in-frame clones only, minus some. The sample has about 250,000 clones; approximately 88% are singletons. Sequenced material: peripheral blood. The receptors were gathered from a man aged 40-49 years with acute or convalescent COVID-19. Both conserved end residues are part of each CDR3. Each record gives: CDR3 protein, CDR3 DNA, J gene, clone size, V gene, D gene. D genes are given only for firm matches. The listing skips clone size in some rows; elsewhere it reads once, few, many or a size class.

CASRAGNSNQPQHF,TGTGCCAGCAGAGCAGGGAATAGCAATCAGCCCCAGCATTTT,TRBJ1-5,NA,TRBV28,NA
CATSQEGNQPQHF,TGTGCCACCAGCCAGGAGGGCAATCAGCCCCAGCATTTT,TRBJ1-5,NA,TRBV24-1,NA
CASSFGGSGSQETQYF,TGTGCCAGCAGCTTTGGGGGGTCGGGCAGTCAAGAGACCCAGTACTTC,TRBJ2-5,NA,TRBV11-2,NA
CASSFTRDRNYGYTF,TGTGCCAGCAGCTTTACCCGGGACAGAAACTATGGCTACACCTTC,TRBJ1-2,NA,TRBV7-2,TRBD1
CASSWGTGQNTEAFF,TGCGCCAGCAGCTGGGGGACAGGGCAGAACACTGAAGCTTTCTTT,TRBJ1-1,few,TRBV5-1,TRBD1
CASSLIGGVYNEQFF,TGCGCCAGCAGCTTGATTGGCGGGGTGTACAATGAGCAGTTCTTC,TRBJ2-1,NA,TRBV5-1,NA
CASSLGREQFF,TGTGCCAGCAGCTTGGGCCGGGAGCAGTTCTTC,TRBJ2-1,NA,TRBV5-6,NA
CAIRAMGQGVRGYEQYF,TGTGCCATCCGTGCGATGGGACAGGGGGTAAGGGGCTACGAGCAGTACTTC,TRBJ2-7,NA,TRBV10-3,TRBD1
CAWSLLSGGEQYF,TGTGCCTGGAGCCTTTTATCAGGGGGAGAGCAGTACTTC,TRBJ2-7,NA,TRBV30,TRBD1
CACHRGAGSPLHF,TGTGCCTGTCACAGGGGGGCGGGTTCACCCCTCCACTTT,TRBJ1-6,few,TRBV12-3/TRBV12-4,TRBD1
CASSLPDRGTEAFF,TGTGCCAGCAGTTTACCCGACAGGGGCACTGAAGCTTTCTTT,TRBJ1-1,NA,TRBV28,TRBD1
CASSLGTSTYEQYF,TGTGCCAGCAGTTTGGGGACTAGCACTTACGAGCAGTACTTC,TRBJ2-7,few,TRBV27,TRBD2
CAISDRGGQGGTEAFF,TGTGCCATCAGTGATCGCGGGGGACAGGGTGGAACTGAAGCTTTCTTT,TRBJ1-1,NA,TRBV10-3,TRBD1
CASSFGTSGNEQFF,TGTGCCAGCAGCTTTGGGACTAGCGGTAATGAGCAGTTCTTC,TRBJ2-1,NA,TRBV13,TRBD2
CASSRALAGAVRDTDTQYF,TGTGCCAGTAGTAGGGCATTAGCGGGAGCGGTGAGGGACACAGATACGCAGTATTTT,TRBJ2-3,NA,TRBV19,TRBD2
CASSGDGWGVGYTF,TGTGCCAGCAGTGGGGACGGCTGGGGGGTTGGCTACACCTTC,TRBJ1-2,NA,TRBV25-1,NA
CASSEDSRPYEQYF,TGCGCCAGCAGCGAGGACAGCCGTCCGTACGAGCAGTACTTC,TRBJ2-7,NA,TRBV5-1,NA
CASSEYGTNTEAFF,TGTGCCAGCAGTGAATATGGGACAAACACTGAAGCTTTCTTT,TRBJ1-1,NA,TRBV25-1,NA
CASSSTLLAGGDEQYF,TGTGCCAGCAGCTCGACATTACTAGCGGGAGGCGACGAGCAGTACTTC,TRBJ2-7,NA,TRBV11-2,TRBD2
CASSLLGQGADTQYF,TGTGCCAGCAGCTTATTGGGACAGGGGGCAGATACGCAGTATTTT,TRBJ2-3,few,TRBV7-2,TRBD1
CASSVDDSSYEQYF,TGTGCCAGCAGCGTAGATGACTCCTCCTACGAGCAGTACTTC,TRBJ2-7,once,TRBV9,NA
CASSRDTPEGNQPQHF,TGTGCCAGTAGCCGGGACACTCCGGAGGGCAATCAGCCCCAGCATTTT,TRBJ1-5,once,TRBV19,NA
CASSLGHMNTEAFF,TGTGCCAGCAGCTTAGGACACATGAACACTGAAGCTTTCTTT,TRBJ1-1,NA,TRBV7-6,NA
CSAWAHDRQYF,TGCAGCGCCTGGGCCCACGACCGGCAGTACTTC,TRBJ2-7,NA,TRBV29-1,NA
CSAEDNYYGYTF,TGCAGCGCCGAGGACAACTACTATGGCTACACCTTC,TRBJ1-2,NA,TRBV29-1,NA
CASGWGDLQPQHF,TGTGCCAGCGGTTGGGGGGACCTTCAGCCCCAGCATTTT,TRBJ1-5,NA,TRBV12-3/TRBV12-4,NA
CASSGQGRTTNYGYTF,TGTGCCTCGAGTGGACAGGGGCGCACTACCAACTATGGCTACACCTTC,TRBJ1-2,NA,TRBV19,TRBD1
CASSSAGAWSNEKLFF,TGTGCCAGCAGCTCAGCAGGGGCGTGGTCTAATGAAAAACTGTTTTTT,TRBJ1-4,NA,TRBV5-6,NA
CASSEYVAGAAYEQYF,TGTGCCAGCAGTGAATACGTCGCAGGGGCGGCCTACGAGCAGTACTTC,TRBJ2-7,NA,TRBV25-1,NA
CASSPRTSGYEQYF,TGTGCCAGCAGCCCTAGGACTAGCGGCTACGAGCAGTACTTC,TRBJ2-7,NA,TRBV13,TRBD2
CASSRPGRQGRDTEAFF,TGTGCCAGCAGCCGCCCCGGGAGGCAGGGGAGGGACACTGAAGCTTTCTTT,TRBJ1-1,NA,TRBV28,NA
CASSYSRTGKSGYTF,TGTGCCAGCAGTTACTCGCGGACAGGGAAGTCTGGCTACACCTTC,TRBJ1-2,once,TRBV6-2/TRBV6-3,TRBD1
CASSIARQGAVTQYF,TGTGCCAGTAGTATAGCCAGACAGGGGGCCGTGACCCAGTACTTC,TRBJ2-5,NA,TRBV19,TRBD1
CASSSDRVRGYTF,TGCGCCAGCAGCTCTGACAGGGTACGTGGCTACACCTTC,TRBJ1-2,NA,TRBV5-1,TRBD1
CASSLQGLTNEKLFF,TGTGCCAGCAGCTTACAGGGTTTAACTAATGAAAAACTGTTTTTT,TRBJ1-4,NA,TRBV7-9,NA
CASSPPTDRNEQYF,TGTGCCAGCTCACCACCGACAGACAGAAACGAGCAGTACTTC,TRBJ2-7,NA,TRBV18,NA
CASSEAGGHTDTQYF,TGCGCCAGCAGTGAGGCGGGGGGTCACACAGATACGCAGTATTTT,TRBJ2-3,NA,TRBV10-1,TRBD2